This is a list of T cell receptor beta chains from one sample in a study of shared clonotypes between healthy human individuals. Generated by immunoSEQ multiplex PCR, the TCRdb table keeps only in-frame clones and is missing some. The repertoire consists of some 490,000 clones, with about 84% occurring once and the leading ten covering about an eighth. Material for sequencing was PBMCs. These receptors all come from a middle-aged woman in good health. Some clones in this sample may be carry-over from other donors' samples. Both conserved end residues are part of each CDR3. A D gene is named only where the DNA matches it firmly. The listing skips clone size in some rows; elsewhere it reads once, few, many or a size class.

V: TRBV9; J: TRBJ2-7; D: NA; size: many; CDR3: CASSVVGRVKYYEQYF; DNA: TGTGCCAGCAGCGTAGTCGGCAGGGTGAAATACTACGAGCAGTACTTC
V: TRBV6-1; J: TRBJ1-5; D: NA; size: NA; CDR3: CASSSRGGQPQHF; DNA: TGTGCCAGCAGTTCACGGGGGGGGCAGCCCCAGCATTTT
V: TRBV4-3; J: TRBJ2-1; D: TRBD2; size: NA; CDR3: CASSQDWTSGYNEQFF; DNA: TGCGCCAGCAGCCAAGATTGGACTAGCGGCTACAATGAGCAGTTCTTC
V: TRBV29-1; J: TRBJ1-5; D: NA; size: NA; CDR3: CSAQGSNQPQHF; DNA: TGCAGCGCACAGGGTAGCAATCAGCCCCAGCATTTT
V: TRBV9; J: TRBJ2-7; D: TRBD1; size: NA; CDR3: CASSRQGLGEQYF; DNA: TGTGCCAGCAGCAGACAGGGATTGGGCGAGCAGTACTTC
V: TRBV15; J: TRBJ2-3; D: TRBD1; size: NA; CDR3: CATSSGQGLGTDTQYF; DNA: TGTGCCACCAGCAGCGGACAGGGCCTTGGCACAGATACGCAGTATTTT
V: TRBV5-6; J: TRBJ2-2; D: TRBD2; size: NA; CDR3: CASSPMTSGKSTGELFF; DNA: TGTGCCAGCAGCCCTATGACTAGCGGGAAGAGCACCGGGGAGCTGTTTTTT
V: TRBV11-2; J: TRBJ1-5; D: NA; size: NA; CDR3: CASSLGQRNQPQHF; DNA: TGTGCCAGCAGCTTGGGACAACGCAATCAGCCCCAGCATTTT
V: TRBV27; J: TRBJ2-1; D: TRBD2; size: NA; CDR3: CASSSPSGRAYNEQFF; DNA: TGTGCCAGCAGTTCCCCTAGCGGGAGGGCCTACAATGAGCAGTTCTTC
V: TRBV11-1; J: TRBJ2-1; D: TRBD2; size: NA; CDR3: CASSLSGRADEQFF; DNA: TGTGCCAGCAGCTTAAGCGGGAGAGCGGATGAGCAGTTCTTC
V: TRBV7-6; J: TRBJ2-7; D: NA; size: NA; CDR3: CASSLVQDYEQYF; DNA: TGTGCCAGCAGCTTAGTACAGGACTACGAGCAGTACTTC
V: TRBV29-1; J: TRBJ2-7; D: NA; size: once; CDR3: CSAVTARVGEQYF; DNA: TGCAGCGCCGTAACGGCGAGGGTAGGGGAGCAGTACTTC
V: TRBV25-1; J: TRBJ1-5; D: NA; size: NA; CDR3: CASSLEGGQPQHF; DNA: TGTGCCAGCAGTTTGGAGGGGGGTCAGCCCCAGCATTTT
V: TRBV11-1; J: TRBJ2-3; D: NA; size: NA; CDR3: CASSRRSPDTQYF; DNA: TGTGCCAGCAGCCGACGGAGTCCAGATACGCAGTATTTT